Below, 5 T cell receptor delta chains from the same sample are listed, as sequenced in a study of DNA immune sequencing with unique molecular identifiers. A 32-plex genomic DNA assay used primers for all 8 TRDV and 4 TRDJ genes. In approximately 3 barcoding PCR cycles, molecules received a 12-nucleotide UMI, then adapter PCR followed. With CATT, TCRdb re-called clones from the multiplex PCR reads. The sample has about 420 delta-chain clones, roughly 29% seen once. Sequencing input: buffy coat blood. The origin of the receptors is a human donor in good health.

With respect to this clone: With a far larger clone one base away, a read error is the likely cause. This sequence joins TRDV1 and TRDJ1; the D call may be TRDD2 or TRDD3 (9 bases each). The CDR3 has 27 residues. V lost 5 bases and J lost 0, with 49 bases in between. From germline, CDR1 is TSWWSYY and CDR2 QGS. In DNA, the CDR3 is TGTGCTCTTGGGCCCTTCCCGGCCTTCCTACCCTTCTATACTACGGGGGGATACTCCAAGTACACCGATAAACTCATCTTT. Protein sequence: CALGPFPAFLPFYTTGGYSKYTDKLIF.

As concerns this clone: One base away lies a much larger clone, so this may be a sequencing read error. V usage is TRDV1 and J usage is TRDJ1; TRDD2 matches 7 bases. The CDR3 runs to 20 residues. Germline lookup yields CDR1 TSWWSYY and CDR2 QGS. J gave up 2 bases and V 2 bases, and 20 bases lay outside the gene matches. CDR3 in amino acids: CALGEYPGLPLPYLTDKLIF. The CDR3 DNA sequence: TGTGCTCTTGGGGAATATCCTGGCCTTCCCCTTCCTTATTTGACCGATAAACTCATCTTT.

A note on this clone: A far larger clone is just one base off, so this is likely a read error. V and J are TRDV1 and TRDJ1; 8 bases fit TRDD2. The CDR3 is made up of 30 amino acids. Germline lookup yields CDR1 TSWWSYY and CDR2 QGS. Unmatched junction bases numbered 49, after V lost 4 bases and J lost 0 bases. The CDR3 protein is CALGVQGPSPSYPWKGYWGFTPTYTDKLIF. The DNA of the CDR3 is TGTGCTCTTGGGGTACAAGGGCCCTCGCCTTCCTATCCGTGGAAGGGCTATTGGGGGTTCACGCCCACATACACCGATAAACTCATCTTT.

As concerns this clone: The TCRdb protein comes from a much larger clone and disagrees with this DNA's translation at residue 21, likely due to a read error; the protein given here is derived from the DNA. The rearrangement joins TRDV1 to TRDJ1; 9 nucleotides align to TRDD3. Germline CDR1 is TSWWSYY and CDR2 is QGS. The CDR3 consists of 24 residues. CDR3 protein: CALGVSPLGPGDTSTPPYTDELIF. CDR3 bases: TGTGCTCTTGGGGTGTCCCCCCTTGGCCCTGGGGATACGAGTACCCCTCCGTACACCGATGAACTCATCTTT.

Remarks on this clone: This sequence is one base from a far larger clone and is likely a read error. Other DNA sequences within the sample encode an identical CDR3. The rearrangement links TRDV1 to TRDJ4; TRDD3 might be the D (7 bases). The germline CDR1 and CDR2 sequences are TSWWSYY and QGS. The CDR3 runs 21 residues. As DNA, the CDR3 is TGTGCTCTCGGGGAGGCGAGGCGTTCTTTCCTAAAGTACTGGGGAGGCAGACCCCTGATCTTT. Translating it yields CALGEARRSFLKYWGGRPLIF.